The 29 T cell receptor beta chains reported below all come from one sample, sequenced in a study of OX40 agonist ivuxolimab in advanced cancers. Sequencing was performed with immunoSEQ multiplex PCR; in TCRdb, only in-frame clones are kept and a portion is missing. Here the sample spans approximately 12,000 clones, over 75% being singletons. This specimen was CD4+ or CD8+ T cells sorted from blood, taken in a trial of the OX40 agonist ivuxolimab. These receptor sequences come from an adult with an advanced solid tumor such as melanoma, head and neck, liver or kidney cancer.

The chain couples TRBV10-3 to TRBJ2-1, with D maybe TRBD2 (5 bases). CDR1 and CDR2 (germline): ENHRY, SYGVKD. The CDR3 sequence is 15 residues long. V dropped 0 bases and J dropped 4 bases, with 10 bases sitting between them. CDR3 sequence reads: CAISESMSGYNEQFF. DNA of the CDR3: TGTGCCATCAGTGAGTCGATGAGCGGATACAATGAGCAGTTCTTC.

The V and J genes are TRBV11-3 and TRBJ2-1; TRBD2 matches 15 bases. Unmatched junction bases numbered 13, after V lost 6 bases and J lost 4 bases. Germline assignment: CDR1 SGHNT and CDR2 YENEEA. This CDR3 is 19 amino acids long. The CDR3 DNA sequence: TGTGCCAGCAGTTTGGGTAACTGGACTAGCGGGAGGGGGTACAATGAGCAGTTCTTC. Translation: CASSLGNWTSGRGYNEQFF.

The chain links TRBV7-3 to TRBJ1-1; TRBD1 might be the D (6 bases). V was trimmed by 0 bases and J by 4 bases, leaving 12 bases between them. This CDR3 spans 15 amino acids. The germline gives CDR1 SGHTA, CDR2 FQGTGA. DNA of the CDR3: TGTGCCAGCAGCTTAACGGGAGGGGGAGGCACTGAAGCTTTCTTT. Translated: CASSLTGGGGTEAFF.

The chain links TRBV4-1 to TRBJ1-1; 7 bases fit TRBD1. The CDR3 is made up of 16 amino acids. Germline CDR1 and CDR2: MGHRA and YSYEKL. J lost 3 bases, V lost 5 bases, and 12 bases had no gene match. The CDR3, as DNA: TGCGCCAGCAGCGCTTCTTTTACAGGGGTTGACACTGAAGCTTTCTTT. Translation gives CASSASFTGVDTEAFF.

This clone was observed once. The rearrangement links TRBV11-2 to TRBJ2-1, with no clear D. Germline CDR1 SGHAT, CDR2 FQNNGV. With 10 bases removed from V and 1 base from J, the gap between germline ends came to 17 bases. The CDR3 contains 15 residues. CDR3 amino acids: CAISPGSGSYNEQFF. Here the CDR3 DNA reads TGTGCCATCTCCCCGGGTAGTGGATCCTACAATGAGCAGTTCTTC.

The chain combines TRBV7-9 with TRBJ2-1; weak D call: TRBD2 (6 bases). Germline V gene data show CDR1 as SEHNR and CDR2 as FQNEAQ (reference sequence). The CDR3 is made up of 14 amino acids. The V end lost 5 bases, the J end lost 11 bases, and 19 bases lay between the germline ends. The CDR3 protein is CASSPPDRGTQQFF. In DNA, the CDR3 is TGTGCCAGCAGCCCCCCAGATCGGGGGACCCAGCAGTTCTTC.

This sequence joins TRBV5-7 and TRBJ2-7; no clear D gene. TRBV5-7 is given ORF status, its function remaining uncertain. This CDR3 comprises 14 residues. V gave up 0 bases and J gave up 5 bases, with 12 bases separating them. The CDR3 spells CASSLVQSRNEQYF. For the CDR3, the DNA is TGTGCCAGCAGCTTGGTGCAGTCTCGCAACGAGCAGTACTTC.

CDR3 coding DNA: TGTGCCAGCACCTATAGGGGCACTGAAGCTTTCTTT. This codes for CASTYRGTEAFF. The genes are TRBV6-5 and TRBJ1-1, with D possibly matching TRBD1 (5 bases). Germline-derived CDR1 and CDR2 are MNHEY and SVGAGI. This CDR3 has 12 residues. Trimming removed 7 bases from V and 4 bases from J, with 10 bases in between.

The J gene is TRBJ2-1, the V gene TRBV7-3, with 7 bases identical to TRBD1. Germline V CDR1 and CDR2: SGHTA, FQGTGA. The CDR3 loop spans 19 amino acids. Germline trimming cut 2 bases from V and 1 base from J; bases unmatched to any gene: 14. This CDR3 is CASSLSGLGGKKSYNEQFF. The DNA of the CDR3 is TGTGCCAGCAGCTTATCAGGGTTAGGGGGCAAGAAGTCCTACAATGAGCAGTTCTTC.

The CDR3 nucleotides are TGTGCCAGCGTCGGGTTCTTATCAGGCACAGATACGCAGTATTTT. Translating gives CASVGFLSGTDTQYF. This chain uses TRBV2 with TRBJ2-3; D is undetermined. The CDR3 consists of 15 residues. Germline lookup yields CDR1 SNHLY and CDR2 FYNNEI. Trimming removed 8 bases at V and 1 base at J, with 16 bases between.

The chain is built from TRBV5-4 and TRBJ2-5, with D maybe TRBD2 (7 bases). Germline values: CDR1 SGHNT, CDR2 YYREEE (reference sequence). The V end was cut by 4 bases, the J end by 1 base, with 20 bases between. The CDR3 is made up of 17 amino acids. The DNA of the CDR3 is TGTGCCAGCAGCACCTGGGGGCTAGCGGACCTCCAAGAGACCCAGTACTTC. Amino acids: CASSTWGLADLQETQYF.

V is TRBV15 and J is TRBJ2-1; 8 nucleotides line up with TRBD2. The CDR3 sequence is 15 residues long. V trimming: 1 base; J trimming: 7 bases; junction bases outside the gene matches: 6. CDR1 is LNHNV and CDR2 is YYDKDF in the germline V gene (reference sequence). CDR3 protein: CATSRVSGASNEQFF. Written as DNA, the CDR3 is TGTGCCACCAGCAGAGTTAGCGGGGCCTCTAATGAGCAGTTCTTC.

This clone is a singleton in its sample. This chain connects TRBV18 to TRBJ2-4; D not certain. The CDR3 runs 16 residues. V was clipped by 0 bases and J by 1 base, with 10 bases between them. Germline V CDR1 and CDR2: KGHSH, LQKENI. CDR3 in amino acids: CASSPPNMGAKNIQYF. The CDR3 region has the DNA TGTGCCAGCTCACCACCGAATATGGGGGCCAAAAACATTCAGTACTTC.

This chain uses TRBV20-1 with TRBJ1-2; no clear D gene. Trimming cost V 4 bases and J 4 bases, with 1 base left between them. This CDR3 contains 9 residues. Germline CDR1 is DFQATT and CDR2 is SNEGSKA (reference sequence). The CDR3 spells CSAIYGYTF. The CDR3 nucleotides read TGCAGTGCTATCTATGGCTACACCTTC.

The rearrangement links TRBV6-6 to TRBJ1-1, with D perhaps TRBD1 (6 bases). Germline V gene lookup returns CDR1 MNHNY and CDR2 SVGAGI (reference sequence). Trimming cost V 2 bases and J 6 bases, with 16 bases left between them. The CDR3 runs to 15 residues. The CDR3 coding sequence is TGTGCCAGCAGTTACACTCTGGACAGCCGCGCTGAAGCTTTCTTT. As protein: CASSYTLDSRAEAFF.

This clone appeared once. This chain uses TRBV27 with TRBJ2-7; TRBD1 matches at 8 bases. The CDR3 is 15 residues long. CDR1 is MNHEY and CDR2 is SMNVEV in the germline V gene (reference sequence). V was clipped by 6 bases and J by 1 base; unmatched bases: 8. CDR3 in amino acids: CASSPRGPGSYEQYF. CDR3 sequence (DNA): TGTGCCAGCAGCCCCAGGGGGCCTGGGTCCTACGAGCAGTACTTC.

The chain combines TRBV5-4 with TRBJ1-6; 9 nucleotides agree with TRBD1. Germline trimming cut 3 bases from V and 4 bases from J; bases unmatched to any gene: 2. The CDR3 is 15 residues long. Germline loops: CDR1 SGHNT, CDR2 YYREEE (reference sequence). The CDR3 DNA sequence: TGTGCCAGCAGCTCGGACAGGGGATATAATTCACCCCTCCACTTT. The encoded protein is CASSSDRGYNSPLHF. The complete variable domain, with remaining parts taken from reference TRBV5-4 and TRBJ1-6, reads ETGVTQSPTHLIKTRGQQVTLRCSSQSGHNTVSWYQQALGQGPQFIFQYYREEENGRGNFPPRFSGLQFPNYSSELNVNALELDDSALYLCASSSDRGYNSPLHFGNGTRLTVT.

This chain uses TRBV2 with TRBJ1-1; the D is unclear. CDR3 length equals 15 residues. The germline V and J ends were trimmed by 5 bases and 0 bases, with 13 bases remaining between them. The germline V gene has CDR1 SNHLY and CDR2 FYNNEI. In DNA, the CDR3 is TGTGCCAGCAGTTCACATGGCTACCTGAACACTGAAGCTTTCTTT. Residues: CASSSHGYLNTEAFF.

This chain joins TRBV6-5 and TRBJ2-2, with D tentatively TRBD2 (5 bases). The CDR3 consists of 14 residues. Germline CDR1 MNHEY, CDR2 SVGAGI. The V end was cut by 4 bases, the J end by 1 base, with 7 bases between. CDR3 sequence reads: CASSLRGNTGELFF. CDR3 DNA: TGTGCCAGCAGTTTACGGGGGAACACCGGGGAGCTGTTTTTT.

The chain carries TRBV19 and TRBJ1-5; D gene unclear. V dropped 1 base and J dropped 10 bases, with 14 bases sitting between them. CDR1 is LNHDA and CDR2 is SQIVND in the germline V gene (reference sequence). The CDR3 loop spans 14 amino acids. CDR3: CASSIGTLRNPQHF. CDR3 DNA sequence: TGTGCCAGTAGTATAGGGACCTTAAGGAATCCCCAGCATTTT.

This clone appeared a few times. The same CDR3 also results from other DNA sequences found in this sample. CDR3 residues: CASSQQISGANVLTF. In DNA, the CDR3 is TGTGCCAGCAGCCAACAGATCTCTGGGGCCAACGTCCTGACTTTC. The V gene is TRBV7-2, the J gene TRBJ2-6, with D unclear. The CDR3 totals 15 residues. Germline V gene data show CDR1 as SGHTA and CDR2 as FQGNSA. V was shortened by 5 bases and J by 0 bases, with 8 bases between the two germline ends.

This clone came up once. CDR3 in DNA: TGTGCCAGCGGCCCCGGGGACCCCTTGGACTACGAGCAGTACTTC. Translating gives CASGPGDPLDYEQYF. The chain uses TRBV6-1 and TRBJ2-7; the D gene could be TRBD1 or TRBD2 (5 bases each). Between the trimmed V and J ends, which lost 8 bases and 3 bases, there was a span of 20 bases. This CDR3 is built from 15 residues. CDR1 and CDR2 (germline): MNHNS, SASEGT.

V is TRBV27 and J is TRBJ2-7; D is possibly TRBD1 (6 bases). Germline lookup yields CDR1 MNHEY and CDR2 SMNVEV (reference sequence). The CDR3 covers 12 residues. V was pared by 5 bases and J by 4 bases, with 9 bases between. The CDR3 region is CASSDQGYEQYF. The CDR3 DNA reads TGTGCCAGCAGTGATCAGGGGTACGAGCAGTACTTC.

This chain uses TRBV28 with TRBJ1-6; D is undetermined. Germline-derived CDR1 and CDR2 are MDHEN and SYDVKM. CDR3 length: 11 amino acids. Trimming removed 3 bases at V and 14 bases at J, with 8 bases between. The chain's CDR3 is CASSLGGTLHF. CDR3 bases: TGTGCCAGCAGTTTGGGAGGAACCCTCCACTTT.

The rearrangement joins TRBV2 to TRBJ2-3; unclear D gene. There are 13 residues in the CDR3. Looked up from germline, CDR1 is SNHLY and CDR2 is FYNNEI. Between the trimmed V and J ends, which lost 0 bases and 5 bases, there was a span of 6 bases. The CDR3 DNA is TGTGCCAGCAGTGAAGCGTACGGAGATACGCAGTATTTT. Translated, it gives CASSEAYGDTQYF.

The J gene is TRBJ2-5, the V gene TRBV7-9, with no clear D. Looked up from germline, CDR1 is SEHNR and CDR2 is FQNEAQ (reference sequence). Trimming stripped 5 bases from V and 5 bases from J, with 9 bases between. CDR3 length: 12 residues. CDR3 loop: CASSQNGETQYF. DNA of the CDR3: TGTGCCAGCAGCCAAAACGGGGAGACCCAGTACTTC.

This chain joins TRBV27 and TRBJ2-2, with 10 bases matching TRBD1. The CDR3 has 15 residues. The ends lost 8 bases at V and 4 bases at J; junction bases unmatched: 7. In germline, CDR1 is MNHEY, CDR2 SMNVEV (reference sequence). The CDR3 sequence: CASLSGTGVTGELFF. DNA for the CDR3: TGTGCCAGCCTCTCCGGGACAGGGGTCACCGGGGAGCTGTTTTTT.

The chain has TRBV5-4 and TRBJ2-2; D is unclear. The germline V gene has CDR1 SGHNT and CDR2 YYREEE (reference sequence). Trimming left V 2 bases short and J 4 bases short, with 9 bases between. The CDR3 totals 14 residues. The CDR3, as DNA: TGTGCCAGCAGCTTACTGGACGGCACCGGGGAGCTGTTTTTT. It is translated as CASSLLDGTGELFF.

J is TRBJ1-1 and V is TRBV6-5; 10 bases match TRBD1. Germline V lookup: CDR1 MNHEY, CDR2 SVGAGI. With V trimmed by 1 base and J by 8 bases, 4 bases remained unmatched. The CDR3 consists of 14 residues. Written as DNA, the CDR3 is TGTGCCAGCAGTTACTTCGGACAGGGGGGCGAAGCTTTCTTT. Translation: CASSYFGQGGEAFF.